This TCR beta chain emerged from a study of shared clonotypes between healthy human individuals. Sequencing used immunoSEQ multiplex PCR; TCRdb keeps in-frame clones, though not all of them. The sample carries over 2 million clones, approximately 94% recorded once. The germline V gene has CDR1 MNHEY and CDR2 SVGAGI. This CDR3 has 16 amino acids. The V gene end was trimmed by 4 bases and the J gene end by 3 bases; junction bases not matched to a gene: 6. Naive CD8 cells were CD45RO-negative, positively selected for CCR7, excluding terminally differentiated effector memory CD45RA+ cells. The sample consisted of naive CD8+ T cells sorted from blood. The chain recombines TRBV6-5 with TRBJ1-6, with TRBD1 matching 7 bases. The clonotype was recovered from a young man in good health. The CDR3 DNA reads TGTGCCAGCAGTTTAACAGGGGAAGACTATAATTCACCCCTCCACTTT. Amino acids: CASSLTGEDYNSPLHF.